The clone carrying this T cell receptor beta chain was recorded a few times. Antigen specificity is unknown. The data derive from a study of cytomegalovirus exposure and HLA in healthy donors. Study results and limitations: Later work found most CMV-associated TCR beta chains apparently HLA-restricted.

PCR primers comprised 60 Vbeta and 13 Jbeta primers. Assay used: immunoSEQ multiplex PCR; TCRdb lists only in-frame clones, some missing. The table includes roughly 68,000 clones, approximately 72% detected once. The CDR3 spans 15 residues. In germline, CDR1 is MNHEY, CDR2 SVGAGI. Germline trimming cut 4 bases from V and 7 bases from J; bases unmatched to any gene: 11. This TCR came from a woman in her 30s in good health and CMV-seropositive. Specimen: PBMCs. The rearrangement links TRBV6-5 to TRBJ2-7; 9 bases fit TRBD2. The DNA for the CDR3 is TGTGCCAGCAGTTCCACGGGACTAGCATCGAGTGAGCAGTACTTC. It is translated as CASSSTGLASSEQYF.